The T cell receptor (beta chain) under discussion was sequenced for a study of blood T cell repertoires in COVID-19. Some clones are missing from TCRdb's copy, which holds only in-frame ones; the method was immunoSEQ multiplex PCR. This sample has more than 150,000 clones, with around nine tenths found just once. The germline V gene encodes CDR1 GTSNPN and CDR2 SVGIG (reference sequence). V lost 0 bases and J 3 bases, leaving 5 bases between the germline ends. The CDR3 is made up of 13 amino acids. The J gene is TRBJ2-2, the V gene TRBV30; D not certain. The specimen was peripheral blood. The clonotype was recovered from a man between 40 and 49 years old with active or convalescent COVID-19. CDR3: CAWSVRYTGELFF. CDR3 bases: TGTGCCTGGAGTGTACGGTACACCGGGGAGCTGTTTTTT. The full variable domain, completed using reference TRBV30 and TRBJ2-2, is SQTIHQWPATLVQPVGSPLSLECTVEGTSNPNLYWYRQAAGRGLQLLFYSVGIGQISSEVPQNLSASRPQDRQFILSSKKLLLSDSGFYLCAWSVRYTGELFFGEGSRLTVL.